The TCR beta chain under discussion was sequenced for a study of T cell responses to AZD1222 COVID-19 vaccine. Libraries were prepared by immunoSEQ multiplex PCR; TCRdb keeps only in-frame clonotypes and omits some of them. This table has some 120,000 clones, about 83% appearing once. The CDR3 spans 17 residues. Looked up from germline, CDR1 is SGHDT and CDR2 is YYEEEE. Germline trimming cut 0 bases from V and 4 bases from J; bases unmatched to any gene: 6. The chain carries TRBV5-6 and TRBJ2-1; 11 positions match TRBD2. Specimen: peripheral blood, collected on day 0 of AZD1222 vaccination. This TCR derives from an adult in good health. This CDR3 reads CASSLVLAGGSYNEQFF. In DNA form, the CDR3 reads TGTGCCAGCAGCTTGGTCTTAGCGGGAGGGTCTTACAATGAGCAGTTCTTC.